The 16 T cell receptor beta chains in this list originate from one sample, sequenced in a study of blood T cells in healthy people across ages. PCR was performed a second time for about 7 to 11 cycles using a sample-barcoded 5' primer and a J-beta primer mix. TCRdb used MiXCR to reprocess the 5' RACE reads, holding one entry per CDR3 protein. The sample shows approximately 770,000 distinct CDR3 sequences, nearly 60% of them seen only once. Specimen: blood. These TCRs come from a man aged 30 to 45 in good health.

Only a few counts were recorded for this clonotype. The chain employs TRBV7-2 and TRBJ2-3, with D tentatively TRBD2 (5 bases). Trimming cost V 1 base and J 3 bases, with 11 bases left between them. There are 15 residues in the CDR3. Germline CDR1 and CDR2: SGHTA and FQGNSA. CDR3: CASSLDPRETDTQYF. The CDR3 DNA is TGTGCCAGCAGCTTAGATCCGAGGGAAACAGATACGCAGTATTTT.

V gene TRBV29-1 combines with J gene TRBJ2-1; TRBD2 matches at 9 bases. The junction had 13 bases not matched to a gene; V was cut back by 6 bases and J by 7 bases. CDR3 length: 15 residues. CDR1 is SQVTM, CDR2 ANQGSEA, per germline. The CDR3 reads CSVDEELAGLNEQFF. CDR3 DNA sequence: TGCAGCGTCGACGAAGAACTAGCGGGTCTGAATGAGCAGTTCTTC.

The chain combines TRBV14 with TRBJ2-1; 11 bases are a match to TRBD1. The CDR3 extends over 17 amino acids. J lost 2 bases, V lost 4 bases, and 7 bases had no gene match. Germline values: CDR1 SGHDN, CDR2 FVKESK. For the CDR3, the DNA is TGTGCCAGCAGCCGACGTTTGGGACAGGGGGCCTACAATGAGCAGTTCTTC. Translating gives CASSRRLGQGAYNEQFF.

The rearrangement joins TRBV7-2 to TRBJ2-1, with 7 bases aligning to TRBD1. The closer fit of TRBJ2-7 to the DNA end suggests the J call may be wrong. The CDR3 sequence is 15 residues long. Germline V lookup: CDR1 SGHTA, CDR2 FQGNSA. The CDR3 DNA follows: TGTGCCAGCACCCTAATCAGGGGGTTAGAATATGAGCAGTACTTC. This codes for CASTLIRGLEYEQYF.

This clonotype was seen a single time. This chain uses TRBV7-2 with TRBJ1-2, with D unclear. CDR3 length: 12 amino acids. Trimming removed 5 bases at V and 5 bases at J, with 9 bases between. CDR1 and CDR2 (germline): SGHTA, FQGNSA. The CDR3 protein is CASSHKGYGYTF. CDR3 coding DNA: TGTGCCAGCAGCCATAAAGGGTATGGCTACACCTTC.

CDR3 sequence reads: CSAGPTGVETQYF. CDR3 DNA sequence: TGCAGTGCTGGACCTACAGGGGTAGAGACCCAGTACTTC. The chain combines TRBV20-1 with TRBJ2-7; the match to TRBD1 covers 7 bases. The closer fit of TRBJ2-5 to the DNA end suggests the J call may be wrong. CDR1 is DFQATT, CDR2 SNEGSKA, per germline (reference sequence). The CDR3 sequence is 13 residues long.

This clonotype was seen a few times. V gene TRBV4-2 combines with J gene TRBJ2-4; TRBD2 agrees at 8 bases. There are 23 residues in the CDR3. The V and J ends lost 0 bases and 4 bases, in that order; junction bases with no gene match: 26. Germline V gene lookup returns CDR1 LGHNA and CDR2 YNFKEQ. The CDR3 is CASSQDSPSGSFAFEGGKNIQYF. CDR3 DNA sequence: TGTGCCAGCAGCCAAGATAGCCCCAGCGGGAGCTTCGCCTTCGAAGGGGGAAAAAACATTCAGTACTTC.

This clonotype has a handful of counts. J is TRBJ2-1 and V is TRBV20-1; D could derive from TRBD1 or TRBD2 (6 bases each). With 0 bases removed from V and 8 bases from J, the gap between germline ends came to 23 bases. The germline V gene has CDR1 DFQATT and CDR2 SNEGSKA (reference sequence). The CDR3 extends over 17 amino acids. The CDR3 is CSAREGPGRGSGDEQFF. CDR3 in DNA: TGCAGTGCTAGAGAGGGCCCCGGGAGAGGGTCAGGGGATGAGCAGTTCTTC.

The chain couples TRBV10-3 to TRBJ2-1, with a tentative D call TRBD1 (6 bases). The germline gives CDR1 ENHRY, CDR2 SYGVKD. Deletions cut 3 bases from V and 9 bases from J, with 12 bases between. The CDR3 covers 13 residues. The DNA for the CDR3 is TGTGCCATCAGTGAAGCGATCAGGGGTGAGCAGTTCTTC. Its translation: CAISEAIRGEQFF.

This rearrangement joins TRBV20-1 to TRBJ1-5; 8 bases line up with TRBD1. The CDR3 has 14 amino acids. V dropped 2 bases and J dropped 2; count of bases not matched to a gene: 2. CDR1 DFQATT and CDR2 SNEGSKA come from the germline V gene (reference sequence). The chain's CDR3 is CSARTTGGNQPQHF. CDR3 bases: TGCAGTGCTAGAACGACAGGGGGCAATCAGCCCCAGCATTTT.

The chain employs TRBV7-8 and TRBJ2-3, with 8 bases aligning to TRBD2. V lost 5 bases and J lost 6; bases outside the gene matches: 13. Per germline, CDR1 SGHVS and CDR2 FQNEAQ. The CDR3 consists of 16 residues. Here the CDR3 DNA reads TGTGCCAGCAGCAAAAAGACTAGCGATGAAGGGGATACGCAGTATTTT. It encodes CASSKKTSDEGDTQYF.

A few counts support this clonotype. The chain combines TRBV18 with TRBJ2-1, with D maybe TRBD1 (6 bases). V lost 0 bases, J lost 10 bases, and 16 bases lay in between. CDR1 is KGHSH, CDR2 LQKENI, per germline. The CDR3 spans 15 residues. The chain's CDR3 is CASSPPQGTVREQFF. For the CDR3, the DNA is TGTGCCAGCTCACCACCCCAGGGGACGGTTCGGGAGCAGTTCTTC.

The chain has TRBV7-2 and TRBJ2-5; 9 bases match TRBD1. Germline lookup yields CDR1 SGHTA and CDR2 FQGNSA. CDR3 length: 17 amino acids. Trimming removed 3 bases from V and 3 bases from J; junction bases left unmatched: 11. The CDR3: CASSLRPGTGKEETQYF. The CDR3 DNA is TGTGCCAGCAGCTTGAGGCCCGGGACAGGGAAGGAAGAGACCCAGTACTTC.

The chain recombines TRBV11-2 with TRBJ2-3; D is ambiguous. The CDR3 runs 14 residues. Trimming left V 1 base short and J 5 bases short, with 10 bases between. The germline gives CDR1 SGHAT, CDR2 FQNNGV. CDR3 region: CASSLGVGLDTQYF. As DNA, the CDR3 is TGTGCCAGCAGCTTAGGGGTGGGTTTAGATACGCAGTATTTT.

The rearrangement joins TRBV2 to TRBJ1-6; a weak D match, TRBD1 (5 bases). V was trimmed by 6 bases and J by 10 bases, leaving 13 bases between them. The CDR3 sequence is 13 residues long. Looked up from germline, CDR1 is SNHLY and CDR2 is FYNNEI. Here the CDR3 reads CASRIGQGSPLHF. In nucleotides, the CDR3 is TGTGCCAGCAGGATAGGGCAGGGATCACCCCTCCACTTT.

This chain uses TRBV12-3 or TRBV12-4 with TRBJ2-2; no firm D call. There are 12 residues in the CDR3. The V end was cut by 1 base, the J end by 6 bases, with 3 bases between. The CDR3 sequence: CASSLEAGELFF. In nucleotides, the CDR3 is TGTGCCAGCAGTTTAGAGGCCGGGGAGCTGTTTTTT.